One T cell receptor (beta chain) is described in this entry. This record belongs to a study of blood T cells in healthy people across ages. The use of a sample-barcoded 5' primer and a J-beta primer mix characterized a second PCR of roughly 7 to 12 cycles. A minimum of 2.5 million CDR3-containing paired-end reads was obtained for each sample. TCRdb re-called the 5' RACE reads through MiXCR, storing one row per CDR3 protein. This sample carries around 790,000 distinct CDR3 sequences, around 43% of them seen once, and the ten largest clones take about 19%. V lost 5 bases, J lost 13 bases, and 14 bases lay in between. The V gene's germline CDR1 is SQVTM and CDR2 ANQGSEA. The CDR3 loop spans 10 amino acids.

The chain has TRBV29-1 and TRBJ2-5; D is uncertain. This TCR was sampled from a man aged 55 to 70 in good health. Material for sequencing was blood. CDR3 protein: CSVFAMGLYF. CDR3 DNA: TGCAGCGTTTTCGCCATGGGGTTGTACTTC.